One sample yielded the 28 T cell receptor beta chains listed below, sequenced in a study of T cells in Graves' hyperthyroidism and ophthalmopathy. RNA transcripts provided the source from which TCR beta CDR3 regions were amplified. HTBI primers were used for first-round RT-PCR of the TCR CDR3. TCRdb re-derived calls from the multiplex PCR reads in MiXCR, one entry per CDR3 protein. The table includes approximately 640,000 distinct CDR3 sequences, about 45% detected once. Sequenced: peripheral blood or thyroid tissue (not recorded which). The receptors shown here come from an adult man with Graves' disease, either hyperthyroidism or ophthalmopathy (not recorded which).

This clonotype was seen a few times. V usage is TRBV6-6 and J usage is TRBJ2-5; 11 bases match TRBD2. The CDR3 has 14 residues. V lost 10 bases to trimming and J lost 6 bases; unmatched junction nucleotides: 10. CDR1 is MNHNY, CDR2 SVGAGI, per germline (reference sequence). Here the CDR3 reads CAIQKASGRQTQYF. CDR3 bases: TGTGCCATCCAAAAGGCTAGCGGGAGGCAGACCCAGTACTTC.

V usage is TRBV20-1 and J usage is TRBJ1-2, with no clear D. V lost 0 bases, J lost 7 bases, and 9 bases lay in between. Germline-derived CDR1 and CDR2 are DFQATT and SNEGSKA (reference sequence). The CDR3 is 12 amino acids. The CDR3 spells CSAREESAGYTF. CDR3 DNA: TGCAGTGCTAGAGAAGAGTCTGCTGGCTACACCTTC.

This clonotype was observed once. V and J are TRBV7-6 and TRBJ2-5; a weak D match, TRBD1 (5 bases). Germline CDR1 and CDR2: SGHVS and FNYEAQ. The CDR3 has 14 residues. V was pared by 5 bases and J by 2 bases, with 12 bases between. Written as DNA, the CDR3 is TGTGCCAGCAGCCCCCAGAGGACACAAGAGACCCAGTACTTC. It specifies CASSPQRTQETQYF.

The V gene is TRBV10-2, the J gene TRBJ1-1; D is unclear. Trimming shortened V by 0 bases and J by 3 bases, and 14 bases separated the two germline ends. Germline V gene lookup returns CDR1 WSHSY and CDR2 SAAADI. The length of the CDR3 is 16 residues. The CDR3 bases are TGCGCCAGCAGTGAGTCGAGGGAGCCTGGGGACACTGAAGCTTTCTTT. Residues: CASSESREPGDTEAFF.

This chain joins TRBV19 and TRBJ2-5; D gene uncertain. The ends were cut back, 2 bases at V and 1 base at J, with 5 bases in the middle. Per the germline V gene, CDR1 is LNHDA and CDR2 is SQIVND (reference sequence). The CDR3 is made up of 13 amino acids. Here the CDR3 reads CASSIWVQETQYF. In nucleotides, the CDR3 is TGTGCCAGTAGTATATGGGTCCAAGAGACCCAGTACTTC.

The chain links TRBV10-2 to TRBJ2-7; 9 bases are shared with TRBD1. Germline V gene data show CDR1 as WSHSY and CDR2 as SAAADI. This CDR3 contains 16 residues. J gave up 2 bases and V 3 bases, and 8 bases lay outside the gene matches. The CDR3 DNA is TGCGCCAGCAGTGATTCGACAGGGGGGAATCCCTACGAGCAGTACTTC. Translated: CASSDSTGGNPYEQYF.

The chain combines TRBV11-2 with TRBJ1-4; no clear D. This CDR3 region has 15 residues. Per the germline V gene, CDR1 is SGHAT and CDR2 is FQNNGV. The V and J ends lost 5 bases and 5 bases respectively, with 15 bases between them. CDR3 in amino acids: CASSPRSRKNEKLFF. CDR3 coding DNA: TGTGCCAGCAGCCCTCGATCGCGGAAGAATGAAAAACTGTTTTTT.

This clonotype was found once. This may be a read error: a much more frequent sequence differs by one nucleotide. The chain recombines TRBV7-2 with TRBJ1-1; maybe TRBD1 (6 bases). V was clipped by 3 bases and J by 4 bases, with 9 bases between them. CDR1 and CDR2 (germline): SGHTA, FQGNSA. CDR3 size: 13 residues. CDR3 region: CASSFYRATEAFF. The DNA for the CDR3 is TGTGCCAGCAGCTTCTACAGGGCCACTGAAGCTTTCTTT.

The chain links TRBV6-9 to TRBJ1-1; D call uncertain. The V end lost 3 bases, the J end lost 8 bases, and 7 bases lay between the germline ends. This CDR3 contains 11 residues. CDR1 is MNHGY and CDR2 is SVAAGI in the germline V gene. CDR3 sequence reads: CASSYVGEAFF. The CDR3 region has the DNA TGTGCCAGCAGTTACGTGGGAGAAGCTTTCTTT.

This clonotype appeared a single time. The chain employs TRBV24-1 and TRBJ1-2; no clear D gene. CDR1 is KGHDR and CDR2 is SFDVKD in the germline V gene. V was shortened by 2 bases and J by 6 bases, with 9 bases between the two germline ends. This CDR3 contains 13 residues. Written as DNA, the CDR3 is TGTGCCACCAGTGATTCCCGACGGAATGGCTACACCTTC. Its translation: CATSDSRRNGYTF.

The V and J genes are TRBV10-3 and TRBJ2-7; 8 positions match TRBD1. The germline CDR1 and CDR2 sequences are ENHRY and SYGVKD. V gave up 5 bases and J gave up 4 bases; unmatched junction bases: 7. This CDR3 has 14 amino acids. The CDR3 sequence is CAISKTGGRYEQYF. CDR3 sequence (DNA): TGTGCCATCAGTAAAACAGGGGGGCGATACGAGCAGTACTTC.

Worth noting for this clonotype: One end of the junction varies from germline; a read error may be responsible. The chain recombines TRBV11-1 with TRBJ1-1; D gene unclear. This CDR3 has 14 amino acids. Germline assignment: CDR1 SGHAT and CDR2 FQDESV (reference sequence). This CDR3 is CASSSPGNTEAKPF. The DNA for the CDR3 is TGTGCCAGCAGCTCCCCGGGGAACACTGAAGCAAAACCCTTT.

This clonotype came up a few times. This sequence joins TRBV12-3 or TRBV12-4 and TRBJ1-1, with D hard to call. The V end lost 6 bases, the J end lost 0 bases, and 8 bases lay between the germline ends. The CDR3 spans 13 residues. The CDR3 coding sequence is TGTGCCAGCAGCCCCAACCTGAACACTGAAGCTTTCTTT. This codes for CASSPNLNTEAFF.

This chain connects TRBV9 to TRBJ1-1; 7 bases are shared with TRBD1. CDR3 length: 14 amino acids. Trimming at V came to 7 bases and at J to 2 bases, leaving 8 bases not matched to a gene. The V gene's germline CDR1 is SGDLS and CDR2 YYNGEE. The CDR3 here is CASGRGDRNTEAFF. CDR3 nucleotide sequence: TGTGCCAGCGGGCGAGGGGACAGAAACACTGAAGCTTTCTTT.

Comment on this clonotype: A junction end diverges from the germline sequence, so it may reflect a read error. The chain is built from TRBV24-1 and TRBJ2-7; D is unresolved. This CDR3 is built from 12 residues. Germline V CDR1 and CDR2: KGHDR, SFDVKD. CDR3 bases: TGTGCCAGCAGTTCGGCTTCCTACGGGCAGTACTTC. It specifies CASSSASYGQYF.

This clonotype came up many times. The V and J genes are TRBV24-1 and TRBJ2-5; 10 nucleotides align to TRBD2. The trim removed 10 bases at V and 5 bases at J, leaving 9 bases unmatched. The length of the CDR3 is 14 residues. Per the germline V gene, CDR1 is KGHDR and CDR2 is SFDVKD. The CDR3 DNA reads TGTGCCACGTCGCTAGCGGGAGTTGGGGAGACCCAGTACTTC. This translates into CATSLAGVGETQYF.

This clonotype was picked up many times. The chain carries TRBV7-2 and TRBJ2-7, with D perhaps being TRBD1 or TRBD2 (5 bases each). CDR3 length equals 11 residues. Germline V gene lookup returns CDR1 SGHTA and CDR2 FQGNSA. Trimming shortened V by 3 bases and J by 12 bases, and 12 bases separated the two germline ends. The CDR3, as DNA: TGTGCCAGCAGCTTGGGACCCCGGAGGTACTTC. This gives the protein CASSLGPRRYF. Combining the CDR3 with reference TRBV7-2 and TRBJ2-7 gives the whole variable domain GAGVSQSPSNKVTEKGKDVELRCDPISGHTALYWYRQSLGQGLEFLIYFQGNSAPDKSGLPSDRFSAERTGGSVSTLTIQRTQQEDSAVYLCASSLGPRRYFGPGTRLTVT.

The rearrangement joins TRBV7-9 to TRBJ1-3, with D hard to call. CDR1 and CDR2 (germline): SEHNR, FQNEAQ (reference sequence). The CDR3 length is 15 residues. The V gene lost 1 base and the J gene lost 0 bases, with 7 bases spanning the gap. CDR3 in DNA: TGTGCCAGCAGCTTAGAGGGTAGCTCTGGAAACACCATATATTTT. Encoded protein: CASSLEGSSGNTIYF.

The chain recombines TRBV19 with TRBJ2-5; D uncertain. The CDR3 is 12 amino acids. Trimming took off 4 bases at V and 4 bases at J, with 7 bases between the two ends. Germline CDR1 is LNHDA and CDR2 is SQIVND (reference sequence). The CDR3 spells CASSRSAETQYF. The CDR3 coding sequence is TGTGCCAGTAGTAGGTCGGCAGAGACCCAGTACTTC.

The chain combines TRBV20-1 with TRBJ1-5; D remains unclear. Trimming removed 1 base at V and 4 bases at J, with 8 bases between. Germline V gives CDR1 DFQATT, CDR2 SNEGSKA (reference sequence). The length of the CDR3 is 13 residues. The CDR3 sequence is CSARVRENQPQHF. CDR3 in DNA: TGCAGTGCTAGAGTGAGGGAGAATCAGCCCCAGCATTTT.

The chain couples TRBV7-9 to TRBJ2-2, with TRBD2 matching 8 bases. Germline V gene lookup returns CDR1 SEHNR and CDR2 FQNEAQ (reference sequence). The length of the CDR3 is 14 residues. With 5 bases clipped from V and 3 bases from J, the junction kept 2 bases outside the gene matches. CDR3 sequence reads: CASSDGGDTGELFF. The CDR3 DNA reads as TGTGCCAGCAGCGACGGGGGGGACACCGGGGAGCTGTTTTTT.

This clonotype was seen repeatedly, ten times or more. The J gene is TRBJ1-2, the V gene TRBV7-9; a possible D gene is TRBD1 (6 bases). Between the trimmed V and J ends, which lost 6 bases and 6 bases, there was a span of 23 bases. In germline, CDR1 is SEHNR, CDR2 FQNEAQ (reference sequence). CDR3 size: 16 residues. Written as DNA, the CDR3 is TGTGCCAGCAGTCCATCGCCAGGGGCCGTGACAGATGGCTACACCTTC. Amino acids: CASSPSPGAVTDGYTF.

V is TRBV29-1 and J is TRBJ2-5, with 8 bases matching TRBD1. CDR3 size: 13 residues. Trimming removed 5 bases from V and 5 bases from J; junction bases left unmatched: 7. Germline CDR1 and CDR2: SQVTM and ANQGSEA. The CDR3 DNA is TGCAGCGTTTGGACAGGGATCGTGGAGACCCAGTACTTC. It translates to CSVWTGIVETQYF.

The J gene is TRBJ1-2, the V gene TRBV5-1; D is undetermined. The V gene's germline CDR1 is SGHRS and CDR2 YFSETQ. The CDR3 extends over 14 amino acids. Trimming stripped 2 bases from V and 2 bases from J, with 10 bases between. The DNA for the CDR3 is TGCGCCAGCAGCTTCCGGACGGCAAACTATGGCTACACCTTC. Its translation is CASSFRTANYGYTF.

Notes on this clonotype: A much larger clone differs from this one at a single base, so this may be a read error. The chain carries TRBV7-9 and TRBJ1-4; no clear D. The germline CDR1 and CDR2 sequences are SEHNR and FQNEAQ (reference sequence). V was shortened by 5 bases and J by 2 bases, with 12 bases between the two germline ends. This CDR3 contains 15 residues. CDR3: CASSLTDGTNEKLFF. The CDR3 DNA is TGTGCCAGCAGCCTCACGGACGGGACTAATGAAAAACTGTTTTTT.

In this sample, this clonotype turned up many times. The CDR3 protein is CSVGQTNGEKLFF. In DNA form, the CDR3 reads TGCAGCGTTGGACAGACTAATGGAGAAAAACTGTTTTTT. V gene TRBV29-1 combines with J gene TRBJ1-4, with D perhaps matching TRBD1 (5 bases). The CDR3 runs 13 residues. The V gene lost 4 bases and the J gene lost 8 bases, with 14 bases spanning the gap. The V gene's germline CDR1 is SQVTM and CDR2 ANQGSEA.

The gene calls are TRBV4-1 and TRBJ2-5, with D maybe TRBD2 (5 bases). CDR3 length: 16 residues. Trimming left V 4 bases short and J 2 bases short, with 17 bases between. Germline V gene sequence: CDR1 MGHRA, CDR2 YSYEKL. CDR3 sequence reads: CASSPLFPRLQETQYF. The CDR3 region has the DNA TGCGCCAGCAGCCCCCTCTTTCCCCGACTACAAGAGACCCAGTACTTC.

This clonotype was seen more than once but under ten times. V usage is TRBV7-9 and J usage is TRBJ2-2; the match to TRBD2 covers 9 bases. Per the germline V gene, CDR1 is SEHNR and CDR2 is FQNEAQ (reference sequence). This CDR3 has 17 amino acids. J lost 8 bases, V lost 4 bases, and 14 bases had no gene match. The CDR3 coding sequence is TGTGCCAGCAGCTGGATTCGGCGGGAGGGCACCTCGGGGGAGCTGTTTTTT. Its protein product is CASSWIRREGTSGELFF.